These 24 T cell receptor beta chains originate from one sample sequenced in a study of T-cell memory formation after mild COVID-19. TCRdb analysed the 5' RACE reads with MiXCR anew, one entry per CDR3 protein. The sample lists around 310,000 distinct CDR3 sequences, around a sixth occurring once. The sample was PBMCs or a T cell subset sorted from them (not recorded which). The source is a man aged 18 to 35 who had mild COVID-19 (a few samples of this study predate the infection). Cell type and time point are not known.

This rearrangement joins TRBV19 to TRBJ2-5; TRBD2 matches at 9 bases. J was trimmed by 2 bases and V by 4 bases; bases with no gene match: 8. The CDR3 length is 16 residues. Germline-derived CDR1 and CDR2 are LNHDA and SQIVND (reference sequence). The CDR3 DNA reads TGTGCCAGTAGTACCCTGTTGACTAGCGGACAAGAGACCCAGTACTTC. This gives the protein CASSTLLTSGQETQYF.

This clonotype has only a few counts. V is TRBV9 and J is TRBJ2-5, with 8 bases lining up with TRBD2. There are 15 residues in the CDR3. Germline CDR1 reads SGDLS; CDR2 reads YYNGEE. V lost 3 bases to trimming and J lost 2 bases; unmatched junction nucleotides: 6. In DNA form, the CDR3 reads TGTGCCAGCAGCGGAGGACTAGCCCCACAAGAGACCCAGTACTTC. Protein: CASSGGLAPQETQYF.

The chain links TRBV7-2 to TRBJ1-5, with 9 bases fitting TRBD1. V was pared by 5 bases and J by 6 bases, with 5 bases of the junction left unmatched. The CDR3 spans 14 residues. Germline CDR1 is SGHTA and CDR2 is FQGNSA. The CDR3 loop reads CASSVQGARQPQHF. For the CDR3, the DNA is TGTGCCAGCAGCGTACAGGGGGCGCGTCAGCCCCAGCATTTT.

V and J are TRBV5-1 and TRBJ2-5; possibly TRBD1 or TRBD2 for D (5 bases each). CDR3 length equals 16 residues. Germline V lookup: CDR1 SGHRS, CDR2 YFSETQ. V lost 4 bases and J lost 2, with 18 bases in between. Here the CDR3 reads CASSTFLGTAQETQYF. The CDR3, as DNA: TGCGCCAGCAGCACCTTCCTGGGGACCGCACAAGAGACCCAGTACTTC.

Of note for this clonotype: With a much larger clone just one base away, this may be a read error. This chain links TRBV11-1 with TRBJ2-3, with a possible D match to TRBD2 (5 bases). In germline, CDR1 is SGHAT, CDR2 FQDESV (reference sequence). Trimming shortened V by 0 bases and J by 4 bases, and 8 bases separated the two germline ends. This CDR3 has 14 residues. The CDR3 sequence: CASSLAASSDTQYF. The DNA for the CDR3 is TGTGCCAGCAGCTTAGCGGCTAGCTCAGATACGCAGTATTTT.

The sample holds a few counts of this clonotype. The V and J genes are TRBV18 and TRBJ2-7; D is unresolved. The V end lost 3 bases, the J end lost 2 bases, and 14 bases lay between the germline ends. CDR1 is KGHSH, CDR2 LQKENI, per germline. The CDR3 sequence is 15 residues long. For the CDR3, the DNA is TGTGCCAGCTCACCTCCGGAAGGGCAAGCCTACGAGCAGTACGTC. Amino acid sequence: CASSPPEGQAYEQYV.

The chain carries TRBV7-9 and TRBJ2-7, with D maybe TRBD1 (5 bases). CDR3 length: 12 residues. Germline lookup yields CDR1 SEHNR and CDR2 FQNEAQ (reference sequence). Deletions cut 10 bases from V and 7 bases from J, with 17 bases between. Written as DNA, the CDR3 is TGTGCCATAGGGGTTCCAGCGCGGGAGCAGTACGTC. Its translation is CAIGVPAREQYV.

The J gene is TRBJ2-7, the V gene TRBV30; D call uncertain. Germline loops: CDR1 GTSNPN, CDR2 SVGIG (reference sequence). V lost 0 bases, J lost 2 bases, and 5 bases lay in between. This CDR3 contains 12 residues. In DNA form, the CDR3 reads TGTGCCTGGAGTGTACTCCCCTACGAGCAGTACTTC. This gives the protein CAWSVLPYEQYF.

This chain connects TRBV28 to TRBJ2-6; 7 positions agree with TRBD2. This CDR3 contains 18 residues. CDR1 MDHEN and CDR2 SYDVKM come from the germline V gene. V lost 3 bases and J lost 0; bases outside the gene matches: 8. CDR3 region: CASSFPLGGDSGANVLTF. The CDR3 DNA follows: TGTGCCAGCAGTTTCCCTCTGGGGGGGGACTCTGGGGCCAACGTCCTGACTTTC.

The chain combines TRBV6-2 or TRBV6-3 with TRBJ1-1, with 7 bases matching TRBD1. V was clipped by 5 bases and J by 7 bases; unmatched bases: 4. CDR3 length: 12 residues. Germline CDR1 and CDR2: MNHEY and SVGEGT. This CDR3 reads CASSPWDSEAFF. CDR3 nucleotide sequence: TGTGCCAGCAGTCCATGGGACAGTGAAGCTTTCTTT.

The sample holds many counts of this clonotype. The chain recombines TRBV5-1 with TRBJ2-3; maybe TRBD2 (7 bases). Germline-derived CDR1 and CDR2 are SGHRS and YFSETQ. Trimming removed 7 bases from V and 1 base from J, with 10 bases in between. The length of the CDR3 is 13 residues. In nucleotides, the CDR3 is TGCGCCAGCGGGGGGGGCGGCACAGATACGCAGTATTTT. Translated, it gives CASGGGGTDTQYF.

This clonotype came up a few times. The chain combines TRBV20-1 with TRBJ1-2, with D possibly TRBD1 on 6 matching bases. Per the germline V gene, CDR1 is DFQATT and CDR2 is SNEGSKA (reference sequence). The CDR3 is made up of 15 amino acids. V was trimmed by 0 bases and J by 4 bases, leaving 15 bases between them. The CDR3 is CSARDTGAPIYGYTF. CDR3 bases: TGCAGTGCTAGAGATACGGGGGCCCCCATCTATGGCTACACCTTC.

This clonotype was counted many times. CDR3: CASSLTSGGKETQYF. The CDR3 DNA reads TGTGCCAGCAGCCTAACTAGCGGGGGAAAAGAGACCCAGTACTTC. The chain has TRBV6-4 and TRBJ2-5; 11 bases match TRBD2. The length of the CDR3 is 15 residues. The germline gives CDR1 MRHNA, CDR2 SNTAGT. The junction had 6 bases not matched to a gene; V was cut back by 6 bases and J by 3 bases.

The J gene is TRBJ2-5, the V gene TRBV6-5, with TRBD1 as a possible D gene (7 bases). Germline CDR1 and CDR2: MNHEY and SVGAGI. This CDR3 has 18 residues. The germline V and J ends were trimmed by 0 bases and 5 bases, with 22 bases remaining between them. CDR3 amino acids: CASSYSNPAGGIKETQYF. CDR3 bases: TGTGCCAGCAGTTACTCGAATCCGGCAGGGGGGATTAAGGAGACCCAGTACTTC.

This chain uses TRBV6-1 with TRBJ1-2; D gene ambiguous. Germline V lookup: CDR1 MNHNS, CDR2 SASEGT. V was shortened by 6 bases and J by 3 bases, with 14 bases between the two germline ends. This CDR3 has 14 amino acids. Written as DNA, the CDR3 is TGTGCCAGCAGAGCCCCGGCGGGATACTATGGCTACACCTTC. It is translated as CASRAPAGYYGYTF.

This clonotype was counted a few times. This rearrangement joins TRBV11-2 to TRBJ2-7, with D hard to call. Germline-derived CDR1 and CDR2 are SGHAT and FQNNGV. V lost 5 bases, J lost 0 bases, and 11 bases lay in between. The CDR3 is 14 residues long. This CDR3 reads CASSPRIASYEQYF. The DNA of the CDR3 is TGTGCCAGCAGCCCACGAATAGCCTCCTACGAGCAGTACTTC. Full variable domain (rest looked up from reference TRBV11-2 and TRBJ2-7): EAGVAQSPRYKIIEKRQSVAFWCNPISGHATLYWYQQILGQGPKLLIQFQNNGVVDDSQLPKDRFSAERLKGVDSTLKIQPAKLEDSAVYLCASSPRIASYEQYFGPGTRLTVT.

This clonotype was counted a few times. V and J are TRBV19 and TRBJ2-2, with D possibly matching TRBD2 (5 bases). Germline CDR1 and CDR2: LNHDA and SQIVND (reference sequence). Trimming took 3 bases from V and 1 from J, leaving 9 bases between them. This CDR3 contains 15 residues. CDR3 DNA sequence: TGTGCCAGTAGTATGACGGGGATGAACACCGGGGAGCTGTTTTTT. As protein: CASSMTGMNTGELFF.

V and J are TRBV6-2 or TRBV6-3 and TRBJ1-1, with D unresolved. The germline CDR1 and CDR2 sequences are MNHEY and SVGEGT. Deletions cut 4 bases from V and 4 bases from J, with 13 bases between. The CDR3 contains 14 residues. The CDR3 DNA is TGTGCCAGCAGTTGGCCCGGATGGGGCACTGAAGCTTTCTTT. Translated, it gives CASSWPGWGTEAFF.

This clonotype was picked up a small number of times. CDR3 sequence: CASSRWTHANEQFF. The CDR3 DNA reads as TGCGCCAGCAGCCGATGGACGCACGCAAATGAGCAGTTCTTC. The chain employs TRBV4-3 and TRBJ2-1; D is uncertain. CDR3 size: 14 residues. Trimming took 4 bases from V and 7 from J, leaving 14 bases between them. Germline CDR1 LGHNA, CDR2 YSLEER.

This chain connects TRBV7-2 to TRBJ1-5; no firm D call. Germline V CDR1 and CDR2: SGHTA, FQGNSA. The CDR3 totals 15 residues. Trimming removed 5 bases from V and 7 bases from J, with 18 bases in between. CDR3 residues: CASSPTRGLGQPQHF. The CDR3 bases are TGTGCCAGCAGCCCGACGCGCGGACTCGGCCAGCCCCAGCATTTT.

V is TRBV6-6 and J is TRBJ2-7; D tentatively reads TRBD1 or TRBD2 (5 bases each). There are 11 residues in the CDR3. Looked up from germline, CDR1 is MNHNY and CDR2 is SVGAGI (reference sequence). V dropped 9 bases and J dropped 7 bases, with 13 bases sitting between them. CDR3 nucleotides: TGTGCCAGTGCTATTGAGGGGGAGCAGTACTTC. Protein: CASAIEGEQYF.

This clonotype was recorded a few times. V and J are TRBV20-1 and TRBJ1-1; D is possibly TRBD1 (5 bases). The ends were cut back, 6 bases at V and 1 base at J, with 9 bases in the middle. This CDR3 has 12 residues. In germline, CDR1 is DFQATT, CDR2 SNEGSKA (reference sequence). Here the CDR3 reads CSAVGGNTEAFF. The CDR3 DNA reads TGCAGTGCCGTGGGGGGGAACACTGAAGCTTTCTTT.

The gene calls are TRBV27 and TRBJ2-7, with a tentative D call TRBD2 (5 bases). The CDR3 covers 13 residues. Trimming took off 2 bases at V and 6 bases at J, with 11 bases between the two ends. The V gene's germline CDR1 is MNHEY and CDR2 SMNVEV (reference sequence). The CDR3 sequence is CASSLGRAGEQYF. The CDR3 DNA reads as TGTGCCAGCAGTTTAGGAAGGGCGGGCGAGCAGTACTTC.

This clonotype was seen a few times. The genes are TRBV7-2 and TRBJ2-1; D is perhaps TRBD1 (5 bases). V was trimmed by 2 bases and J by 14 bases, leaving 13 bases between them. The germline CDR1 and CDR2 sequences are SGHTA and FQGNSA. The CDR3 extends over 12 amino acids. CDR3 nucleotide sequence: TGTGCCAGCAGCTTAACTGGGCAGGGTAAGTTCTTC. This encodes CASSLTGQGKFF.